The 28 T cell receptor beta chains in this list originate from one sample, sequenced in a study of control samples from healthy donors and cancer patients. Clones were read by immunoSEQ multiplex PCR, and TCRdb kept only the in-frame ones, dropping some. Of roughly 370,000 clones detected, approximately 90% appear once; the ten largest clones hold around 6.5%. Sequencing was done on a sample of PBMCs. These TCRs come from a man aged 35 to 55 with head and neck cancer.

The J gene is TRBJ1-2, the V gene TRBV7-9; D gene ambiguous. Germline V gene data show CDR1 as SEHNR and CDR2 as FQNEAQ (reference sequence). The CDR3 consists of 14 residues. Deletions cut 4 bases from V and 3 bases from J, with 12 bases between. The CDR3 region is CASSSTDGDYGYTF. CDR3 bases: TGTGCCAGCAGCTCAACGGACGGAGACTATGGCTACACCTTC.

This chain uses TRBV28 with TRBJ2-5; 8 positions agree with TRBD2. The germline CDR1 and CDR2 sequences are MDHEN and SYDVKM. The CDR3 has 16 amino acids. The V gene end was trimmed by 4 bases and the J gene end by 4 bases; junction bases not matched to a gene: 11. CDR3 sequence (DNA): TGTGCCAGCAGTTCAACAACGGGACTAGTGCGAGAGACCCAGTACTTC. Translating it yields CASSSTTGLVRETQYF. Full variable domain (missing parts from reference TRBV28 and TRBJ2-5): DVKVTQSSRYLVKRTGEKVFLECVQDMDHENMFWYRQDPGLGLRLIYFSYDVKMKEKGDIPEGYSVSREKKERFSLILESASTNQTSMYLCASSSTTGLVRETQYFGPGTRLLVL.

V and J are TRBV10-3 and TRBJ2-3, with TRBD2 matching over 8 bases. This CDR3 region has 15 residues. The trim removed 4 bases at V and 2 bases at J, leaving 5 bases unmatched. In germline, CDR1 is ENHRY, CDR2 SYGVKD. In DNA, the CDR3 is TGTGCCATCAGTGGATTCGGGGGGGACACAGATACGCAGTATTTT. It specifies CAISGFGGDTDTQYF.

In this sample, this clone turned up once. The genes are TRBV4-1 and TRBJ1-2; D may be TRBD1 (5 bases). Germline V gene sequence: CDR1 MGHRA, CDR2 YSYEKL. This CDR3 comprises 16 residues. Trimming took 4 bases from V and 1 from J, leaving 16 bases between them. In DNA form, the CDR3 reads TGCGCCAGCAGCCTTGGTGAATGGGGGATTAACTATGGCTACACCTTC. Translation gives CASSLGEWGINYGYTF.

The chain recombines TRBV5-1 with TRBJ1-2; D is ambiguous. Germline V gene lookup returns CDR1 SGHRS and CDR2 YFSETQ. The CDR3 runs to 15 residues. Trimming shortened V by 2 bases and J by 0 bases, and 11 bases separated the two germline ends. Written as DNA, the CDR3 is TGCGCCAGCAGCTTTTTGCAGGCCTCTAACTATGGCTACACCTTC. It yields the protein CASSFLQASNYGYTF.

J is TRBJ2-1 and V is TRBV11-3; tentatively, D is TRBD1 (6 bases). The CDR3 is 13 residues long. Trimming shortened V by 4 bases and J by 8 bases, and 12 bases separated the two germline ends. Germline CDR1 reads SGHNT; CDR2 reads YENEEA. The CDR3 region has the DNA TGTGCCAGCAGCTACATCACAGGGTATGAGCAGTTCTTC. Amino acids: CASSYITGYEQFF.

This rearrangement joins TRBV28 to TRBJ2-1, with TRBD2 matching over 14 bases. The V and J ends lost 6 bases and 5 bases, in that order; junction bases with no gene match: 6. The CDR3 is 16 amino acids. CDR1 and CDR2 from the germline V gene are MDHEN and SYDVKM. The CDR3 loop is CASSPTTSGRDNEQFF. CDR3 DNA sequence: TGTGCCAGCAGCCCTACGACTAGCGGGAGGGACAATGAGCAGTTCTTC.

The J gene is TRBJ2-1, the V gene TRBV5-1, with D possibly matching TRBD1 (6 bases). CDR3 length: 15 amino acids. Germline CDR1 reads SGHRS; CDR2 reads YFSETQ. V was cut by 4 bases and J by 0 bases, with 11 bases left in between. The CDR3 is CASSPGTNSYNEQFF. Here the CDR3 DNA reads TGCGCCAGCAGCCCCGGGACAAACTCCTACAATGAGCAGTTCTTC.

This clone has a single count. The chain carries TRBV6-5 and TRBJ2-2; D is tentatively TRBD1 or TRBD2 (6 bases each). V lost 0 bases and J lost 7, with 12 bases in between. The CDR3 loop spans 15 amino acids. CDR1 is MNHEY, CDR2 SVGAGI, per germline. CDR3 nucleotides: TGTGCCAGCAGTTACTCTCGGGGGCGCGGCGGGGAGCTGTTTTTT. It yields the protein CASSYSRGRGGELFF.

The CDR3 is CASSSKRLAGGPNEQFF. The CDR3 nucleotides are TGCGCCAGCAGCTCGAAAAGACTAGCGGGGGGGCCCAATGAGCAGTTCTTC. V and J are TRBV5-1 and TRBJ2-1, with 14 nucleotides matching TRBD2. Germline values: CDR1 SGHRS, CDR2 YFSETQ. There are 17 residues in the CDR3. J lost 6 bases, V lost 3 bases, and 8 bases had no gene match.

The chain uses TRBV2 and TRBJ2-7; D perhaps matches TRBD2 (7 bases). This CDR3 has 14 amino acids. Germline V lookup: CDR1 SNHLY, CDR2 FYNNEI. The germline V and J ends were trimmed by 6 bases and 3 bases, with 15 bases remaining between them. The CDR3: CASSSLGGGYEQYF. CDR3 DNA: TGTGCCAGCAGCTCGTTGGGAGGGGGCTACGAGCAGTACTTC.

This rearrangement joins TRBV30 to TRBJ2-2; D perhaps matches TRBD1 (6 bases). The CDR3 loop spans 16 amino acids. Trimming left V 0 bases short and J 6 bases short, with 17 bases between. Germline V gene lookup returns CDR1 GTSNPN and CDR2 SVGIG (reference sequence). The DNA for the CDR3 is TGTGCCTGGAGTGTTCTCGACAGGAGGTGGCCCGGGGAGCTGTTTTTT. It yields the protein CAWSVLDRRWPGELFF.

The gene calls are TRBV13 and TRBJ2-2; 8 bases are shared with TRBD1. J lost 4 bases, V lost 0 bases, and 4 bases had no gene match. Germline loops: CDR1 PRHDT, CDR2 FYEKMQ (reference sequence). This CDR3 is 16 amino acids long. Here the CDR3 reads CASSLGLGQGTGELFF. The CDR3 DNA follows: TGTGCCAGCAGCTTAGGCCTTGGACAGGGCACCGGGGAGCTGTTTTTT. The entire variable domain, with the rest obtained from reference TRBV13 and TRBJ2-2, is as follows: AAGVIQSPRHLIKEKRETATLKCYPIPRHDTVYWYQQGPGQDPQFLISFYEKMQSDKGSIPDRFSAQQFSDYHSELNMSSLELGDSALYFCASSLGLGQGTGELFFGEGSRLTVL.

In regard to this clone: No DNA is shown, since the ends of the CDR3 on it are uncertain; the CDR3 is the one TCRdb lists. This sequence joins TRBV21-1 and TRBJ2-7; whether TRBD1, the table's D call, matches the DNA was not checked. TRBV21-1 is recorded as a pseudogene. The CDR3 extends over 22 residues, inclusive of both ends. CDR3 sequence: CASSPPDRVASGTSFPCYEQYF.

This chain joins TRBV7-6 and TRBJ2-7; the D gene could be TRBD1 or TRBD2 (6 bases each). Germline CDR1 is SGHVS and CDR2 is FNYEAQ. This CDR3 is 15 amino acids long. With 3 bases removed from V and 1 base from J, the gap between germline ends came to 13 bases. This CDR3 reads CASSLTRGTSYEQYF. In nucleotides, the CDR3 is TGTGCCAGCAGCTTGACCCGGGGGACATCCTACGAGCAGTACTTC.

The chain couples TRBV4-1 to TRBJ1-1; 7 nucleotides match TRBD1. V lost 4 bases, J lost 4 bases, and 12 bases stayed unmatched. Per germline, CDR1 MGHRA and CDR2 YSYEKL. The CDR3 is 16 amino acids. CDR3 DNA: TGCGCCAGCAGCCCGCAGGGGGGCCCCAGGGGCACTGAAGCTTTCTTT. It encodes CASSPQGGPRGTEAFF.

The DNA of the CDR3 is TGTGCCACCAGCGGTCGGACGTGGACCGATACGCAGTATTTT. It specifies CATSGRTWTDTQYF. V and J are TRBV15 and TRBJ2-3; D ambiguous. CDR3 length: 14 amino acids. The V gene lost 5 bases and the J gene lost 6 bases, with 15 bases spanning the gap. CDR1 is LNHNV and CDR2 is YYDKDF in the germline V gene (reference sequence).

The chain is built from TRBV28 and TRBJ1-1; possible D gene TRBD1, 5 bases. The CDR3 totals 14 residues. From germline, CDR1 is MDHEN and CDR2 SYDVKM. V lost 5 bases and J lost 6, with 16 bases in between. The DNA of the CDR3 is TGTGCCAGCAGTCCATTACAGGTAATAGCTGAAGCTTTCTTT. Amino acids: CASSPLQVIAEAFF.

This chain connects TRBV6-5 to TRBJ2-4; D possibly corresponds to TRBD1 (5 bases). The CDR3 is 13 residues long. Trimming pared 4 bases from V and 4 bases from J, leaving 8 bases between. Per the germline V gene, CDR1 is MNHEY and CDR2 is SVGAGI. CDR3 amino acids: CASSSRQKNIQYF. The CDR3 DNA is TGTGCCAGCAGTTCCCGACAGAAAAACATTCAGTACTTC.

The rearrangement links TRBV28 to TRBJ2-7; TRBD1 matches 8 bases. V was clipped by 1 base and J by 2 bases; unmatched bases: 4. Germline V gene sequence: CDR1 MDHEN, CDR2 SYDVKM. This CDR3 comprises 15 residues. The CDR3 DNA follows: TGTGCCAGCAGTTTATACACAGGGGGTACCTACGAGCAGTACTTC. Amino acids: CASSLYTGGTYEQYF.

Only a few counts were recorded for this clone. This chain connects TRBV11-2 to TRBJ1-5; a weak D match, TRBD1 (5 bases). Looked up from germline, CDR1 is SGHAT and CDR2 is FQNNGV. The CDR3 runs to 15 residues. Trimming removed 8 bases from V and 11 bases from J, with 25 bases in between. CDR3 DNA sequence: TGTGCCAGCGCTCCGACTGGGGCCGGGGGTGAGACCCAGCATTTT. This codes for CASAPTGAGGETQHF.

The chain has TRBV6-5 and TRBJ1-5, with a weak D call TRBD1 (5 bases). The CDR3 spans 14 residues. V lost 5 bases, J lost 4 bases, and 12 bases lay in between. The V gene's germline CDR1 is MNHEY and CDR2 SVGAGI. This CDR3 is CASSRGVPNQPQHF. DNA for the CDR3: TGTGCCAGCAGTCGGGGGGTCCCTAATCAGCCCCAGCATTTT.

This clone was detected a few times. The V and J genes are TRBV12-1 and TRBJ2-7; the table names TRBD1, a call not compared with the DNA. TRBV12-1 is labeled a pseudogene. The CDR3 consists of 16 residues. The CDR3 here is CASSLDPGTLGYEQYF. The DNA of the CDR3 is TGTGCCAGCAGCCTCGACCCAGGCACTTTAGGTTACGAGCAGTACTTC.

The chain employs TRBV9 and TRBJ2-3; maybe TRBD2 (5 bases). The CDR3 length is 16 residues. Germline assignment: CDR1 SGDLS and CDR2 YYNGEE. V was pared by 3 bases and J by 2 bases, with 16 bases between. The DNA of the CDR3 is TGTGCCAGCAGCGAAAGGGCTAGCCGGATCACAGATACGCAGTATTTT. Protein product: CASSERASRITDTQYF.

The rearrangement uses TRBV2 and TRBJ1-1; a possible D gene is TRBD1 (5 bases). In germline, CDR1 is SNHLY, CDR2 FYNNEI. V was cut by 5 bases and J by 5 bases, with 15 bases left in between. The CDR3 is 14 residues long. Here the CDR3 reads CASSRQPGMTEAFF. Here the CDR3 DNA reads TGTGCCAGCAGTCGACAGCCTGGGATGACTGAAGCTTTCTTT.

The rearrangement uses TRBV10-3 and TRBJ1-1; D gene unclear. CDR3 length: 13 amino acids. Germline values: CDR1 ENHRY, CDR2 SYGVKD. V lost 2 bases, J lost 4 bases, and 8 bases lay in between. The CDR3 region is CAISENEGTEAFF. The CDR3 region has the DNA TGTGCCATCAGTGAGAACGAGGGCACTGAAGCTTTCTTT.

The rearrangement uses TRBV15 and TRBJ2-3; D gene uncertain. Germline V gene sequence: CDR1 LNHNV, CDR2 YYDKDF (reference sequence). CDR3 length equals 14 residues. The germline V and J ends were trimmed by 0 bases and 3 bases, with 7 bases remaining between them. As DNA, the CDR3 is TGTGCCACCAGCAGAGATCGCGAGACAGATACGCAGTATTTT. Its translation: CATSRDRETDTQYF.

For the CDR3, the DNA is TGTGCCAGCAGTTTAACACAGTCCGGTGGCTACACCTTC. This translates into CASSLTQSGGYTF. The chain links TRBV27 to TRBJ1-2; D remains unclear. The CDR3 has 13 amino acids. Trimming pared 2 bases from V and 7 bases from J, leaving 11 bases between. CDR1 is MNHEY and CDR2 is SMNVEV in the germline V gene (reference sequence).